The 22 T cell receptor beta chains in this list originate from one sample, sequenced in a study of Graves' ophthalmopathy and Graves' hyperthyroidism. Transcripts of RNA were the source for amplifying TCR beta CDR3 regions. An opening RT-PCR round employed HTBI primers and preceded a second-round multiplex PCR. MiXCR, run by TCRdb on the multiplex PCR reads, gives a single entry per CDR3 protein. Here the sample spans over a million distinct CDR3 sequences, about two fifths being singletons. Sequenced material: peripheral blood or thyroid tissue (not recorded which). The receptor source for this set is an adult man with Graves' hyperthyroidism.

This clonotype was found a few times. The chain uses TRBV7-8 and TRBJ2-7, with TRBD1 matching 11 bases. CDR1 SGHVS and CDR2 FQNEAQ come from the germline V gene. With V trimmed by 6 bases and J by 4 bases, 5 bases remained unmatched. The CDR3 runs to 14 residues. CDR3 DNA: TGTGCCAGCAGAAGGACAGGGGGCAAGTACGAGCAGTACTTC. This gives the protein CASRRTGGKYEQYF.

This clonotype was detected only a few times. This rearrangement joins TRBV2 to TRBJ2-2; D is unclear. V lost 3 bases, J lost 4 bases, and 12 bases lay in between. This CDR3 has 15 residues. The V gene's germline CDR1 is SNHLY and CDR2 FYNNEI. The CDR3 loop is CASSDPAAATGELFF. The CDR3 nucleotides read TGTGCCAGCAGTGACCCCGCGGCTGCCACCGGGGAGCTGTTTTTT.

The gene calls are TRBV6-1 and TRBJ2-5; D may correspond to TRBD1 or TRBD2 (5 bases each). This CDR3 is 17 amino acids long. Germline V gives CDR1 MNHNS, CDR2 SASEGT. V was clipped by 5 bases and J by 1 base, with 20 bases between them. The CDR3 sequence: CASSYRSLAGLQETQYF. The CDR3 coding sequence is TGTGCCAGCAGTTACAGGTCGCTAGCAGGACTCCAAGAGACCCAGTACTTC.

This rearrangement joins TRBV10-3 to TRBJ2-7; D is perhaps TRBD1 (5 bases). Trimming stripped 2 bases from V and 4 bases from J, with 15 bases between. Germline lookup yields CDR1 ENHRY and CDR2 SYGVKD. The CDR3 sequence is 15 residues long. The CDR3 DNA reads TGTGCCATCAGTGAGCCCCTGGGGCAGGGTTACGAGCAGTACTTC. Protein sequence: CAISEPLGQGYEQYF.

The V gene is TRBV15, the J gene TRBJ2-5, with 7 positions matching TRBD2. With 1 base clipped from V and 2 bases from J, the junction kept 7 bases outside the gene matches. This CDR3 spans 16 amino acids. Germline V gene data show CDR1 as LNHNV and CDR2 as YYDKDF (reference sequence). This CDR3 is CATSRVAGVRQETQYF. The CDR3 coding sequence is TGTGCCACCAGCAGAGTTGCGGGGGTGAGACAAGAGACCCAGTACTTC.

V usage is TRBV3-1 and J usage is TRBJ2-6; TRBD1 might be the D (6 bases). Germline CDR1 and CDR2: LGHDT and YNNKEL (reference sequence). Trimming removed 4 bases at V and 0 bases at J, with 10 bases between. CDR3 size: 16 residues. This chain's CDR3 is CASSRTDSSGANVLTF. The CDR3 region has the DNA TGTGCCAGCAGCCGAACGGACAGCTCTGGGGCCAACGTCCTGACTTTC.

The rearrangement links TRBV10-3 to TRBJ1-2, with a tentative D call TRBD1 (5 bases). Germline assignment: CDR1 ENHRY and CDR2 SYGVKD. CDR3 length: 12 residues. The CDR3 DNA follows: TGTGCTACTCAGGGCGCCAACACTGGAAACACCTTC. This encodes CATQGANTGNTF.

The sample holds many counts of this clonotype. The genes are TRBV10-3 and TRBJ2-7; 8 bases agree with TRBD1. The CDR3 is 14 residues long. With V trimmed by 11 bases and J by 3 bases, 12 bases remained unmatched. Germline assignment: CDR1 ENHRY and CDR2 SYGVKD. The CDR3 spells CAACPGTGYYEQYF. Here the CDR3 DNA reads TGTGCCGCATGTCCCGGGACAGGATACTACGAGCAGTACTTC.

In its sample, this clonotype was seen a few times. It may be a read error: a sequence one base away is much more abundant. The chain couples TRBV5-1 to TRBJ1-6; TRBD1 agrees at 8 bases. CDR1 is SGHRS, CDR2 YFSETQ, per germline. CDR3 length equals 14 residues. Trimming took 3 bases from V and 7 from J; bases not matched to a gene: 3. CDR3 sequence: CASSSQGVNSPLHF. Here the CDR3 DNA reads TGCGCCAGCAGCTCACAGGGGGTGAATTCACCCCTCCACTTT.

J is TRBJ1-2 and V is TRBV24-1; the D gene is possibly TRBD1 (6 bases). The CDR3 runs 15 residues. Germline-derived CDR1 and CDR2 are KGHDR and SFDVKD. The germline V and J ends were trimmed by 7 bases and 0 bases, with 14 bases remaining between them. This CDR3 is CATSGGQLTNYGYTF. CDR3 coding DNA: TGTGCCACCAGCGGCGGACAGCTAACTAACTATGGCTACACCTTC.

V and J are TRBV10-3 and TRBJ2-5; 8 bases are a match to TRBD1. Germline V gene sequence: CDR1 ENHRY, CDR2 SYGVKD. Germline trimming cut 9 bases from V and 4 bases from J; bases unmatched to any gene: 7. This CDR3 spans 13 amino acids. The CDR3 DNA is TGTGCCATGGGCACCGGGACAGGAGAGACCCAGTACTTC. Translated: CAMGTGTGETQYF.

This clonotype was found a few times. The rearrangement links TRBV15 to TRBJ2-7; tentative D call: TRBD2 (7 bases). Per the germline V gene, CDR1 is LNHNV and CDR2 is YYDKDF (reference sequence). The CDR3 has 15 amino acids. V lost 0 bases and J 5 bases, leaving 14 bases between the germline ends. This chain's CDR3 is CATSREWGGTDEQYF. DNA of the CDR3: TGTGCCACCAGCAGAGAATGGGGGGGCACAGACGAGCAGTACTTC.

This sequence joins TRBV20-1 and TRBJ1-2; D is unresolved. The CDR3 has 15 amino acids. V was trimmed by 5 bases and J by 13 bases, leaving 29 bases between them. Germline V lookup: CDR1 DFQATT, CDR2 SNEGSKA (reference sequence). The CDR3: CSAADGDLGLPFCTF. CDR3 coding DNA: TGCAGTGCTGCGGACGGAGATTTGGGCTTGCCCTTCTGCACCTTC.

This clonotype was counted many times. The V call is TRBV2, the J call TRBJ2-2; D call uncertain. The CDR3 length is 13 residues. Germline values: CDR1 SNHLY, CDR2 FYNNEI. Trimming pared 5 bases from V and 6 bases from J, leaving 10 bases between. This CDR3 reads CASSQDPPGELFF. DNA of the CDR3: TGTGCCAGCAGTCAGGATCCCCCCGGGGAGCTGTTTTTT.

This clonotype occurred many times. The genes are TRBV2 and TRBJ1-2; 11 positions match TRBD1. Trimming cost V 6 bases and J 5 bases; bases outside gene matches: 5. Per germline, CDR1 SNHLY and CDR2 FYNNEI. The CDR3 contains 14 residues. The CDR3 DNA follows: TGTGCCAGCAGCGAGGGGACAGGGGGTTATGGCTACACCTTC. It codes for CASSEGTGGYGYTF.

As concerns this clonotype: Since a much larger clone is just one base distant, this may be a read error. This chain connects TRBV19 to TRBJ1-1, with 7 bases fitting TRBD1. CDR3 length: 14 amino acids. Germline CDR1 reads LNHDA; CDR2 reads SQIVND (reference sequence). Here the CDR3 reads CASSDGTVNTEALF. The CDR3 DNA sequence: TGTGCCAGTAGTGATGGGACAGTGAACACTGAAGCTCTCTTT.

The chain uses TRBV15 and TRBJ2-5; 10 bases line up with TRBD1. CDR1 and CDR2 from the germline V gene are LNHNV and YYDKDF (reference sequence). The V segment lost 3 bases and the J segment 5 bases; nucleotides outside the gene matches: 9. The CDR3 is made up of 16 amino acids. CDR3 DNA sequence: TGTGCCACCAGCAGCCACCCGGGACAGGGGTGGGAGACCCAGTACTTC. Translated, it gives CATSSHPGQGWETQYF.

The table lists this clonotype with a few counts. The chain recombines TRBV6-5 with TRBJ1-4, with unresolved D. Trimming took 5 bases from V and 4 from J, leaving 11 bases between them. Germline values: CDR1 MNHEY, CDR2 SVGAGI. This CDR3 contains 14 residues. DNA for the CDR3: TGTGCCAGCAGTGTCTCACGGGGTAATGAAAAACTGTTTTTT. Translating it yields CASSVSRGNEKLFF.

This clonotype was counted a few times. V is TRBV2 and J is TRBJ1-2; D may be TRBD1 (5 bases). Germline CDR1 reads SNHLY; CDR2 reads FYNNEI. Trimming cost V 0 bases and J 6 bases, with 14 bases left between them. The length of the CDR3 is 15 residues. CDR3 bases: TGTGCCAGCAGTGAAGCGCGGCGCAGGGAAAATGGCTACACCTTC. It encodes CASSEARRRENGYTF. Full variable domain (missing parts from reference TRBV2 and TRBJ1-2): EPEVTQTPSHQVTQMGQEVILRCVPISNHLYFYWYRQILGQKVEFLVSFYNNEISEKSEIFDDQFSVERPDGSNFTLKIRSTKLEDSAMYFCASSEARRRENGYTFGSGTRLTVV.

This chain joins TRBV10-1 and TRBJ1-2, with TRBD1 as a possible D gene (6 bases). There are 13 residues in the CDR3. V dropped 3 bases and J dropped 8 bases, with 13 bases sitting between them. Germline V lookup: CDR1 WNHNN, CDR2 SYGVQD (reference sequence). Written as DNA, the CDR3 is TGCGCCAGCAGTGACTACAGGGTGAAGGGCTACACCTTC. It codes for CASSDYRVKGYTF.

A remark on this clonotype: This may stem from a read error, because a much larger clone lies one nucleotide away. This chain connects TRBV5-6 to TRBJ2-7; D may match TRBD1 or TRBD2 (5 bases each). Germline values: CDR1 SGHDT, CDR2 YYEEEE. The CDR3 is 14 residues long. In nucleotides, the CDR3 is TGTGCCAGCAGCGTGGGGACGGAGACCTACGAGCAGCACTTC. It is translated as CASSVGTETYEQHF.

The J gene is TRBJ2-6, the V gene TRBV2; D gene uncertain. The V and J ends lost 9 bases and 0 bases respectively, with 12 bases between them. The CDR3 is made up of 15 amino acids. Germline CDR1 reads SNHLY; CDR2 reads FYNNEI. In DNA form, the CDR3 reads TGTGCCAGTGATAGCTTCGGCTCTGGGGCCAACGTCCTGACTTTC. This codes for CASDSFGSGANVLTF.